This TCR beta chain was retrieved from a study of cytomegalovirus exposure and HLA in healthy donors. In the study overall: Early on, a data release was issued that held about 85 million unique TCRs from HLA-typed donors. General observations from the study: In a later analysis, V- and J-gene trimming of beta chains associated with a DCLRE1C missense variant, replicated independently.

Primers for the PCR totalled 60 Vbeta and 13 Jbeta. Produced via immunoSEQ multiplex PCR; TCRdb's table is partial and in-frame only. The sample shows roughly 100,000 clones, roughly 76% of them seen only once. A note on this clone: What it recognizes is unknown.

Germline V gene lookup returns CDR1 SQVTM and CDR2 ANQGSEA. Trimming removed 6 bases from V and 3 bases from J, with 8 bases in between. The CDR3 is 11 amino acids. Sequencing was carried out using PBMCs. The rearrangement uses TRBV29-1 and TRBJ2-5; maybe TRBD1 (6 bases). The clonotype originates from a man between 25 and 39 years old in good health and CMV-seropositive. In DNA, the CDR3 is TGCAGCGTGGGGGCTAAAGAGACCCAGTACTTC. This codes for CSVGAKETQYF.